A single sample gave rise to the 16 T cell receptor beta chains below, sequenced in a study of T cells after yellow fever vaccination. TCRdb re-called the 5' RACE reads with MiXCR, one entry per CDR3 protein. The table lists roughly 99,000 distinct CDR3 sequences, 5.8% of them singletons. The sample was CD8+ T cells sorted from PBMCs, taken 10 days after the yellow fever booster vaccination. These receptor sequences come from a man younger than 35 who received the YFV17D yellow fever vaccine.

Of note for this clonotype: Just one base apart from a much larger clone, this may be a read error. This rearrangement joins TRBV28 to TRBJ2-1, with 10 positions matching TRBD2. The CDR3 spans 20 residues. The V and J ends lost 6 bases and 4 bases, in that order; junction bases with no gene match: 21. CDR1 MDHEN and CDR2 SYDVKM come from the germline V gene. The CDR3 DNA reads as TGTGCCAGCAGCAAAAACCTGGTAGCGGGGGGACTTCATTTATACAATGAGCAGTTCTTC. Translated: CASSKNLVAGGLHLYNEQFF.

This clonotype appeared many times. The chain joins TRBV2 to TRBJ2-7; D not certain. Germline CDR1 is SNHLY and CDR2 is FYNNEI. The CDR3 consists of 11 residues. Deletions cut 7 bases from V and 4 bases from J, with 8 bases between. In nucleotides, the CDR3 is TGTGCCAGCACTCCAGGTTACGAGCAGTACTTC. It yields the protein CASTPGYEQYF.

This clonotype has at least ten counts. This rearrangement joins TRBV6-4 to TRBJ2-1; 12 bases are shared with TRBD2. The germline V gene encodes CDR1 MRHNA and CDR2 SNTAGT. The CDR3 extends over 16 amino acids. After removal of 0 bases from V and 8 bases from J, the junction contained 5 bases not matched to a gene. CDR3 sequence reads: CASSDSPSGGADEQFF. DNA of the CDR3: TGTGCCAGCAGTGACTCTCCTAGCGGGGGGGCCGATGAGCAGTTCTTC.

The V call is TRBV13, the J call TRBJ1-1, with D hard to call. Germline V gives CDR1 PRHDT, CDR2 FYEKMQ (reference sequence). Trimming cost V 4 bases and J 7 bases, with 16 bases left between them. This CDR3 has 14 amino acids. The CDR3 is CASSYGPVGNEAFF. DNA for the CDR3: TGTGCCAGCAGCTATGGCCCTGTAGGGAATGAAGCTTTCTTT.

About this clonotype: No conserved phenylalanine or tryptophan ends this CDR3, so it is likely a read error. V is TRBV20-1 and J is TRBJ1-2, with D unresolved. The CDR3 totals 11 residues. Germline V lookup: CDR1 DFQATT, CDR2 SNEGSKA (reference sequence). The CDR3: CSEMRDYGYTV. The CDR3 DNA sequence: TGCAGCGAGATGAGGGATTACGGCTACACCGTC.

This clonotype was observed many times. This chain uses TRBV6-4 with TRBJ2-7; D possibly corresponds to TRBD2 (5 bases). CDR1 is MRHNA, CDR2 SNTAGT, per germline. The CDR3 extends over 14 amino acids. V was clipped by 7 bases and J by 5 bases, with 18 bases between them. The CDR3 region has the DNA TGTGCCAGCACGGGCCGAGGGCGGCCGAACGAGCAGTACGTC. Encoded protein: CASTGRGRPNEQYV.

The chain employs TRBV6-2 or TRBV6-3 and TRBJ2-1, with 8 positions matching TRBD2. CDR3 length: 16 residues. Germline loops: CDR1 MNHEY, CDR2 SVGEGT. Trimming cost V 0 bases and J 2 bases; bases outside gene matches: 3. CDR3 DNA sequence: TGTGCCAGCAGTTACTCGAGACTAGCGACCTACAATGAGCAGTTCTTC. It yields the protein CASSYSRLATYNEQFF.

The table lists this clonotype with a count of one. The CDR3 spells CSVERRESSYEQYF. The CDR3 nucleotides are TGCAGCGTTGAACGGCGGGAGTCCTCCTACGAGCAGTACTTC. The chain employs TRBV29-1 and TRBJ2-7; 7 bases map to TRBD2. The CDR3 loop spans 14 amino acids. Germline trimming cut 2 bases from V and 0 bases from J; bases unmatched to any gene: 4. The germline V gene has CDR1 SQVTM and CDR2 ANQGSEA.

The J gene is TRBJ1-5, the V gene TRBV15; D is ambiguous. Germline-derived CDR1 and CDR2 are LNHNV and YYDKDF (reference sequence). The CDR3 sequence is 16 residues long. Trimming took off 2 bases at V and 1 base at J, with 12 bases between the two ends. The CDR3 DNA sequence: TGTGCCACCAGCAGATCGAGCATGGGAAGCAATCAGCCCCAGCATTTT. Its translation is CATSRSSMGSNQPQHF.

This rearrangement joins TRBV7-2 to TRBJ1-1; D is undetermined. V was pared by 5 bases and J by 3 bases, with 16 bases between. CDR1 and CDR2 (germline): SGHTA, FQGNSA. This CDR3 is 15 amino acids long. The CDR3 protein is CASSPPVRQYTEAFF. The CDR3 DNA reads as TGTGCCAGCAGCCCCCCGGTGAGGCAGTACACTGAAGCTTTCTTT.

This clonotype has ten or more counts. This chain links TRBV29-1 with TRBJ2-5, with D perhaps matching TRBD1 (5 bases). Trimming pared 2 bases from V and 2 bases from J, leaving 9 bases between. CDR1 and CDR2 (germline): SQVTM, ANQGSEA. The CDR3 runs 13 residues. The CDR3 sequence is CSVENPGQETQYF. The CDR3 coding sequence is TGCAGCGTTGAAAACCCAGGGCAAGAGACCCAGTACTTC.

The chain employs TRBV7-3 and TRBJ2-1; D is perhaps TRBD1 (5 bases). V shed 2 bases and J shed 2 bases, with 16 bases lying between them. CDR3 length: 17 residues. The germline gives CDR1 SGHTA, CDR2 FQGTGA. CDR3 coding DNA: TGTGCCAGCAGCTTATATTCTAGGGTAGGGGCCTACAATGAGCAGTTCTTC. It translates to CASSLYSRVGAYNEQFF.

The chain employs TRBV27 and TRBJ2-7; possibly TRBD1 or TRBD2 for D (5 bases each). The CDR3 is 14 amino acids. Trimming took 8 bases from V and 3 from J, leaving 17 bases between them. Germline CDR1 is MNHEY and CDR2 is SMNVEV (reference sequence). CDR3 region: CASAPGAGFYEQYF. In DNA form, the CDR3 reads TGTGCCAGCGCTCCCGGGGCAGGGTTCTACGAGCAGTACTTC.

The sample holds a few counts of this clonotype. V usage is TRBV11-2 and J usage is TRBJ1-1; 8 bases are shared with TRBD1. Germline CDR1 SGHAT, CDR2 FQNNGV. The CDR3 is made up of 14 amino acids. V was pared by 3 bases and J by 7 bases, with 7 bases of the junction left unmatched. The CDR3 protein is CASSFLTGANEAFF. The CDR3 DNA reads as TGTGCCAGCAGCTTCCTGACAGGGGCTAATGAAGCTTTCTTT.

This clonotype has just a few counts. This rearrangement joins TRBV10-2 to TRBJ1-5; D gene ambiguous. Germline lookup yields CDR1 WSHSY and CDR2 SAAADI. Trimming took off 0 bases at V and 4 bases at J, with 10 bases between the two ends. This CDR3 has 15 residues. In nucleotides, the CDR3 is TGCGCCAGCAGTGAGTCCGGGCCCAGAAATCAGCCCCAGCATTTT. Protein product: CASSESGPRNQPQHF.

This chain links TRBV18 with TRBJ2-3; maybe TRBD2 (7 bases). Trimming took 2 bases from V and 4 from J, leaving 10 bases between them. Germline V gene lookup returns CDR1 KGHSH and CDR2 LQKENI. This CDR3 is built from 14 residues. The CDR3 nucleotides read TGTGCCAGCTCACCAGGGGGGGCCCCAGATACGCAGTATTTT. It yields the protein CASSPGGAPDTQYF.